The present entry profiles one T cell receptor (beta chain) with its context. The antigen this receptor binds is unknown. Base-call qualities are not available, and no considerably larger clone is one nucleotide away. The patients had resection in Japan or China between the mid-2010s and the late 2010s. The histologic diagnosis of each case was independently confirmed on H&E slides by two lung cancer pathologists. To enrich premalignant or tumor cells for nucleic acid extraction, macro-dissection was performed after pathologic assessment. The AllPrep DNA/RNA FFPE Kit was used to isolate DNA from FFPE tissue. This record belongs to a study of immune evolution from preneoplasia to lung adenocarcinoma (dated by TCRdb to the early 2020s). In terms of the full investigation: HLA loss of heterozygosity was found in 7% of AIS, 15% of MIA and roughly 31% of ADC lesions, and in no AAH lesions. The study profiled immune contexture across lung adenocarcinoma precursors and invasive adenocarcinoma using immune gene expression, TCR sequencing and multiplex immunofluorescence. Resected precursor lesions (AAH, AIS, MIA) and invasive adenocarcinomas were each compared against paired morphologically normal lung tissue. The sample size depended on which specimens were available, not on a prior power calculation. The immune data were integrated with whole exome sequencing and methylation data from the same cohort of nodules. In total, the cohort included 50 to 65 patients with pulmonary nodules, all of whom underwent surgical resection. A total of about 51 patients contributed TCR sequencing data. The study reported that approximately 98 samples were used for TCR sequencing. POLYSOLVER was used to infer Class I HLA alleles from exome data, and LOHHLA was used to detect allele-specific HLA loss.

Beyond this particular receptor, the publication reports: Top T cell clone frequencies were highest in normal lung and appeared to decrease progressively from AAH through AIS, MIA and invasive adenocarcinoma. Because all patients were from Japan and China, applicability to Western populations was uncertain. The highest clonality was observed in normal lung, whereas higher T cell density and diversity but lower clonality appeared to be present in later-stage lesions. KRAS-mutant nodules showed the highest T cell clonality compared with EGFR-mutant or double wild-type lesions. The findings rested on association rather than direct causation, and larger cohorts with long-term follow-up and longitudinal biopsies were considered necessary.

TCR beta CDR3 regions were sequenced from DNA using the immunoSEQ hsTCRbeta Kit. In the paper's pipeline: TCR sequencing data were analysed with the ImmunoSEQ Analyzer. T cell clonality was defined as 1 minus Pielou's evenness computed on productive rearrangements. The inverse Simpson index, applied to productive templates, was used to measure T cell diversity. T cell density was expressed as TCR beta template counts normalized to usable DNA, with usable DNA estimated by amplifying and sequencing housekeeping genes. Two-sided Kruskal-Wallis tests were used to compare TCR metrics between histologic stages. TCRdb took this table from immuneACCESS and kept in-frame rearrangements with V and J called. Such tables lack part of the clones; where checked against another copy, unresolved V genes explain under half of the gap, and the rest is unexplained. Clonal size and the V and J genes are those of that table, whereas D and trimming came from the DNA. The sample table records some 15,000 clones; roughly 86% of these occur just once. About 2.7% of the sample is taken by the ten largest.

The sequencing sample was made of FFPE minimally invasive lung adenocarcinoma tissue. According to the study, the label for this sample's cell subset or site signals: micro-invasive lung adenocarcinoma (MIA). This receptor was identified in a person aged 60-79 years with lung adenocarcinoma.

The CDR3 is CASSFEVAGGLGTDTQYF. The DNA sequence reads TGTGCCAGCAGCTTTGAGGTAGCGGGGGGGCTGGGCACAGATACGCAGTATTTT. The V and J segments used are TRBV11-2 and TRBJ2-3; TRBD2 agrees with 11 junctional bases. The germline V and J ends show losses of 3 bases and 1 base respectively, and no gene match explains 9 bases of the junction. The CDR3, from cysteine to phenylalanine, totals 18 residues. Only the CDR3 DNA stays, 54 bases, in frame from base 1. CDR1 SGHAT and CDR2 FQNNGV were looked up in the germline V gene.